This entry lists 21 T cell receptor beta chains sequenced from one sample in a study of shared clonotypes between healthy human individuals. Repertoires were generated with immunoSEQ multiplex PCR, while TCRdb's copy carries only in-frame clones and drops some. The repertoire holds some 490,000 clones, 81% seen once, with approximately 11% in the top ten. Specimen: PBMCs. The receptors here all came from a woman in her 40s in good health. Some clones in this sample may be carry-over from other donors' samples.

The rearrangement joins TRBV7-8 to TRBJ1-3; 7 bases fit TRBD1. This CDR3 has 15 residues. The trim removed 2 bases at V and 14 bases at J, leaving 15 bases unmatched. CDR1 and CDR2 (germline): SGHVS, FQNEAQ. The CDR3: CASSLNRGRGFAVYF. Written as DNA, the CDR3 is TGTGCCAGCAGCTTAAACAGGGGAAGGGGGTTTGCCGTATATTTT. The full variable domain, in which reference TRBV7-8 and TRBJ1-3 provide the parts outside the CDR3, is GAGVSQSPRYKVAKRGQDVALRCDPISGHVSLFWYQQALGQGPEFLTYFQNEAQLDKSGLPSDRFFAERPEGSVSTLKIQRTQQEDSAVYLCASSLNRGRGFAVYFGEGSWLTVV.

The chain joins TRBV5-1 to TRBJ1-5, with D maybe TRBD1 (5 bases). CDR1 and CDR2 (germline): SGHRS, YFSETQ. The V gene lost 4 bases and the J gene lost 3 bases, with 8 bases spanning the gap. The CDR3 extends over 13 amino acids. The chain's CDR3 is CASSPGLNQPQHF. For the CDR3, the DNA is TGCGCCAGCAGCCCGGGACTCAATCAGCCCCAGCATTTT.

To note about this clone: A read error likely explains this, since a far larger clone differs by one base. The V and J genes are TRBV5-1 and TRBJ2-5, with D unresolved. Germline CDR1 SGHRS, CDR2 YFSETQ. There are 11 residues in the CDR3. Between the trimmed V and J ends, which lost 4 bases and 1 base, there was a span of 2 bases. The DNA of the CDR3 is TGCGCCAGCAGCATCCAAGAGACCCAGTACTTC. As protein: CASSIQETQYF. Filled out from reference TRBV5-1 and TRBJ2-5, the complete variable domain reads KAGVTQTPRYLIKTRGQQVTLSCSPISGHRSVSWYQQTPGQGLQFLFEYFSETQRNKGNFPGRFSGRQFSNSRSEMNVSTLELGDSALYLCASSIQETQYFGPGTRLLVL.

This clone was counted once. The chain carries TRBV10-2 and TRBJ1-5, with D unclear. CDR3 length: 13 amino acids. Germline lookup yields CDR1 WSHSY and CDR2 SAAADI. Trimming stripped 2 bases from V and 7 bases from J, with 9 bases between. The CDR3 spells CASSERVYQPQHF. The DNA for the CDR3 is TGCGCCAGCAGTGAGAGAGTTTACCAGCCCCAGCATTTT.

In this sample, this clone turned up once. V is TRBV5-1 and J is TRBJ1-1; D gene uncertain. V lost 0 bases to trimming and J lost 1 base, with 10 bases between them. The CDR3 is 15 residues long. Looked up from germline, CDR1 is SGHRS and CDR2 is YFSETQ. The CDR3 loop reads CASSLAAGSNTEAFF. The CDR3 DNA reads TGCGCCAGCAGCTTGGCAGCGGGGTCGAACACTGAAGCTTTCTTT.

This clone was picked up one time. A far larger clone is only one base removed, so a read error is likely. The V call is TRBV7-3, the J call TRBJ2-2; D is tentatively TRBD1 or TRBD2 (5 bases each). The CDR3 covers 14 residues. The germline V gene has CDR1 SGHTA and CDR2 FQGTGA. CDR3 DNA sequence: TGTGCCAGCAGCTTATCAGGGCGGTCCGGGGAGCTGTCTTTT. It translates to CASSLSGRSGELSF. Using reference TRBV7-3 and TRBJ2-2 for the parts outside the CDR3, the full variable domain is GAGVSQTPSNKVTEKGKYVELRCDPISGHTALYWYRQSLGQGPEFLIYFQGTGAADDSGLPNDRFFAVRPEGSVSTLKIQRTERGDSAVYLCASSLSGRSGELSFGEGSRLTVL.

Notes on this clone: A far larger clone lies a single base away; this is likely a read error. The V call is TRBV6-1, the J call TRBJ2-5; possibly TRBD1 for D (5 bases). The J call may be wrong; the DNA end is better matched by TRBJ2-7. The germline V gene encodes CDR1 MNHNS and CDR2 SASEGT. This CDR3 is 14 amino acids long. CDR3 protein: CASSEAVGPYEQYF. The CDR3 nucleotides read TGTGCCAGCAGTGAAGCGGTGGGGCCCTACGAGCAGTACTTC.

The V call is TRBV7-2, the J call TRBJ2-7; 9 positions match TRBD2. The CDR3 covers 15 residues. CDR1 is SGHTA, CDR2 FQGNSA, per germline. Unmatched junction bases numbered 9, after V lost 6 bases and J lost 3 bases. CDR3 residues: CASRPPGLAFYEQYF. The CDR3 DNA reads as TGTGCCAGCAGGCCCCCGGGACTAGCATTCTACGAGCAGTACTTC.

Remarks on this clone: The sample has other DNA sequences that encode this CDR3 too. The chain carries TRBV2 and TRBJ2-7; D remains unclear. The CDR3 covers 10 residues. The V gene lost 6 bases and the J gene lost 3 bases, with 3 bases spanning the gap. Germline assignment: CDR1 SNHLY and CDR2 FYNNEI. The CDR3 DNA reads TGTGCCAGCAGCCTCTACGAGCAGTACTTC. This gives the protein CASSLYEQYF. The variable domain in full, completed from reference TRBV2 and TRBJ2-7, reads EPEVTQTPSHQVTQMGQEVILRCVPISNHLYFYWYRQILGQKVEFLVSFYNNEISEKSEIFDDQFSVERPDGSNFTLKIRSTKLEDSAMYFCASSLYEQYFGPGTRLTVT.

V and J are TRBV2 and TRBJ2-7, with D possibly TRBD1 on 6 matching bases. V shed 7 bases and J shed 3 bases, with 13 bases lying between them. Germline assignment: CDR1 SNHLY and CDR2 FYNNEI. The CDR3 contains 13 residues. This chain's CDR3 is CASTGDLVYEQYF. In DNA form, the CDR3 reads TGTGCCAGCACAGGGGACCTCGTCTACGAGCAGTACTTC.

This chain uses TRBV7-2 with TRBJ1-5, with D unresolved. V lost 1 base and J 7 bases, leaving 8 bases between the germline ends. The CDR3 has 13 residues. Germline assignment: CDR1 SGHTA and CDR2 FQGNSA. The CDR3 coding sequence is TGTGCCAGCAGCTTAGATGGCGGCCAGCCCCAGCATTTT. Translation gives CASSLDGGQPQHF.

On this clone itself: The likely explanation is a read error, given a far larger clone one base away. The chain is built from TRBV19 and TRBJ2-1; TRBD1 is a possible D gene (6 bases). CDR3 length: 15 residues. Trimming took 3 bases from V and 7 from J, leaving 16 bases between them. Germline CDR1 is LNHDA and CDR2 is SQIVND (reference sequence). CDR3 region: CASSMGHRVANEQFF. The CDR3, as DNA: TGTGCCAGTAGTATGGGCCACAGGGTGGCAAATGAGCAGTTCTTC.

A note on this clone: Likely a read error: the CDR3 ends without its conserved phenylalanine or tryptophan. The chain employs TRBV6-4 and TRBJ1-2; D is unclear. The CDR3 runs to 14 residues. Germline loops: CDR1 MRHNA, CDR2 SNTAGT. V was cut by 0 bases and J by 5 bases, with 10 bases left in between. The CDR3 nucleotides are TGTGCCAGCAGTGACTCAGCAGGTGTTTATGGCTACACCATC. It is translated as CASSDSAGVYGYTI.

This rearrangement joins TRBV6-1 to TRBJ2-3; D remains ambiguous. V was cut by 3 bases and J by 0 bases, with 16 bases left in between. Germline V gene lookup returns CDR1 MNHNS and CDR2 SASEGT. The CDR3 is made up of 17 amino acids. CDR3 sequence reads: CASSDSFASTSTDTQYF. The CDR3 coding sequence is TGTGCCAGCAGTGATAGTTTCGCCAGTACTAGCACAGATACGCAGTATTTT.

The V call is TRBV5-6, the J call TRBJ1-1, with D tentatively TRBD1 (6 bases). Per the germline V gene, CDR1 is SGHDT and CDR2 is YYEEEE. The V end lost 0 bases, the J end lost 10 bases, and 10 bases lay between the germline ends. The CDR3 runs to 12 residues. The CDR3 is CASSLGTVGAFF. The CDR3 coding sequence is TGTGCCAGCAGCTTGGGGACAGTAGGAGCTTTCTTT.

With respect to this clone: This sequence is one base from a far larger clone and is likely a read error. This same CDR3 is encoded by further DNA sequences in the sample. The chain joins TRBV27 to TRBJ2-3, with D tentatively TRBD1 (6 bases). Germline V gene data show CDR1 as MNHEY and CDR2 as SMNVEV (reference sequence). The ends were cut back, 8 bases at V and 2 bases at J, with 14 bases in the middle. The CDR3 contains 14 residues. CDR3 loop: CASRRDRTTDTQYF. In DNA form, the CDR3 reads TGTGCCAGCCGGCGAGACAGGACCACAGATACGCAGTATTTT.

The chain recombines TRBV5-1 with TRBJ1-1; D possibly corresponds to TRBD1 (5 bases). The germline V gene encodes CDR1 SGHRS and CDR2 YFSETQ. This CDR3 contains 15 residues. V shed 4 bases and J shed 1 base, with 14 bases lying between them. The CDR3 spells CASSAWQGSNTEAFF. Here the CDR3 DNA reads TGCGCCAGCAGCGCCTGGCAGGGATCGAACACTGAAGCTTTCTTT.

This chain connects TRBV11-2 to TRBJ2-1; tentatively, D is TRBD2 (5 bases). Germline-derived CDR1 and CDR2 are SGHAT and FQNNGV. V was clipped by 7 bases and J by 4 bases, with 14 bases between them. This CDR3 contains 14 residues. CDR3 DNA sequence: TGTGCCAGCACCCCGGACTGGGGATACAATGAGCAGTTCTTC. Its translation: CASTPDWGYNEQFF. The full variable domain, completed using reference TRBV11-2 and TRBJ2-1, is EAGVAQSPRYKIIEKRQSVAFWCNPISGHATLYWYQQILGQGPKLLIQFQNNGVVDDSQLPKDRFSAERLKGVDSTLKIQPAKLEDSAVYLCASTPDWGYNEQFFGPGTRLTVL.

This chain links TRBV11-2 with TRBJ2-3; D is unclear. Trimming took 0 bases from V and 4 from J, leaving 5 bases between them. The CDR3 runs 13 residues. From germline, CDR1 is SGHAT and CDR2 FQNNGV. The CDR3 is CASSLDQADTQYF. The CDR3 bases are TGTGCCAGCAGCTTAGATCAGGCAGATACGCAGTATTTT. Drawing the rest from reference TRBV11-2 and TRBJ2-3, the complete variable domain is EAGVAQSPRYKIIEKRQSVAFWCNPISGHATLYWYQQILGQGPKLLIQFQNNGVVDDSQLPKDRFSAERLKGVDSTLKIQPAKLEDSAVYLCASSLDQADTQYFGPGTRLTVL.

This rearrangement joins TRBV19 to TRBJ1-2; a weak D match, TRBD1 (6 bases). The CDR3 consists of 14 residues. Trimming left V 6 bases short and J 3 bases short, with 14 bases between. From germline, CDR1 is LNHDA and CDR2 SQIVND (reference sequence). CDR3 region: CASSIRGGHYGYTF. The CDR3 DNA reads TGTGCCAGTAGCATCCGGGGGGGGCACTATGGCTACACCTTC.

The chain has TRBV11-2 and TRBJ1-1, with 7 bases lining up with TRBD1. CDR1 is SGHAT, CDR2 FQNNGV, per germline. The CDR3 is 16 amino acids. Losses at the gene ends were 6 bases for V and 1 base for J; bases not matched to a gene: 11. The DNA for the CDR3 is TGTGCCAGCAGGGGTCAGGGACAGACCAGGAACACTGAAGCTTTCTTT. Its protein is CASRGQGQTRNTEAFF.